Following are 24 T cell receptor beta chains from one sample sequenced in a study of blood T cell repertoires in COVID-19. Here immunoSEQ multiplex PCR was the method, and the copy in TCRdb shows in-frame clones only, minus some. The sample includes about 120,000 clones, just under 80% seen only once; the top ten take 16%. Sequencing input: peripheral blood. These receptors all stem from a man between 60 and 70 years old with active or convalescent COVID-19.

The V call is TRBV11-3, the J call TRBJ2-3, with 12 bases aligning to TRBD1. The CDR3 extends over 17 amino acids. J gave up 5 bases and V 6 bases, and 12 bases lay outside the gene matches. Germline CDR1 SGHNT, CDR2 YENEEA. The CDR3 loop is CASSGGKGQGAGDTQYF. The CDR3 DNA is TGTGCCAGCAGTGGAGGAAAGGGACAGGGGGCCGGAGATACGCAGTATTTT.

DNA of the CDR3: TGTGCCAGCAGTCTAAAGAGGAGGGATGAGCAGTACTTC. Translated, it gives CASSLKRRDEQYF. This sequence joins TRBV6-5 and TRBJ2-7; D might be TRBD2 (6 bases). Between the trimmed V and J ends, which lost 5 bases and 7 bases, there was a span of 15 bases. The germline V gene has CDR1 MNHEY and CDR2 SVGAGI. The CDR3 loop spans 13 amino acids.

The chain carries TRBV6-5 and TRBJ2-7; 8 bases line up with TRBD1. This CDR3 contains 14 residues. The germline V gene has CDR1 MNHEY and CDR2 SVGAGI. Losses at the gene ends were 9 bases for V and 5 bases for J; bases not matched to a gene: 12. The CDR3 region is CASNSGQEAHEQYF. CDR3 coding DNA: TGTGCCAGTAATTCGGGACAGGAGGCCCACGAGCAGTACTTC.

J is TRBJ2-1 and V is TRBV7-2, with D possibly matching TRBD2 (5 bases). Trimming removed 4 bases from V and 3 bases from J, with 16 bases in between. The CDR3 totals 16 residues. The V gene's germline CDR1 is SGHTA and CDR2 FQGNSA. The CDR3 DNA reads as TGTGCCAGCAGCTCTGTGGCCAGCGGCCACTACAATGAGCAGTTCTTC. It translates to CASSSVASGHYNEQFF. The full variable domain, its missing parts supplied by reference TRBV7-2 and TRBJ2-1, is GAGVSQSPSNKVTEKGKDVELRCDPISGHTALYWYRQSLGQGLEFLIYFQGNSAPDKSGLPSDRFSAERTGGSVSTLTIQRTQQEDSAVYLCASSSVASGHYNEQFFGPGTRLTVL.

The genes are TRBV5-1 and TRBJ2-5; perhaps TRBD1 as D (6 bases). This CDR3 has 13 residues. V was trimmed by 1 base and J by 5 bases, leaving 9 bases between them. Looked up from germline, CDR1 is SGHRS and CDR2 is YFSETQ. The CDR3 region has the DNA TGCGCCAGCAGCTTGCCCCAGGGGGAGACCCAGTACTTC. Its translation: CASSLPQGETQYF.

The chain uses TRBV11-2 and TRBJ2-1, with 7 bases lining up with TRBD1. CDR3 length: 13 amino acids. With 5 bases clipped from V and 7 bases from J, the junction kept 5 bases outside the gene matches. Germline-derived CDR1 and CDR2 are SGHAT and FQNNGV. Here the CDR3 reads CASSTQGTNEQFF. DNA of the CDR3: TGTGCCAGCAGCACACAGGGGACGAATGAGCAGTTCTTC.

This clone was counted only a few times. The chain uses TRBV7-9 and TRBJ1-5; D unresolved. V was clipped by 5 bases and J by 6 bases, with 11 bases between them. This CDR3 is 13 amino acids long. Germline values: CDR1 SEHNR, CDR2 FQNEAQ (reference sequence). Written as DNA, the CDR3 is TGTGCCAGCAGCCTGGGAGGGTTTCAGCCCCAGCATTTT. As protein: CASSLGGFQPQHF.

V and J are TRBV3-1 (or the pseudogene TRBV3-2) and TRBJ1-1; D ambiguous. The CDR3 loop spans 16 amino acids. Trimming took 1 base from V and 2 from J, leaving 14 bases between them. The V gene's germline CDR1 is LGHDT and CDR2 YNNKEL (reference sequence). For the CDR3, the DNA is TGTGCCAGCAGCCAAGGGGCTGTTACGTTCAACACTGAAGCTTTCTTT. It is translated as CASSQGAVTFNTEAFF.

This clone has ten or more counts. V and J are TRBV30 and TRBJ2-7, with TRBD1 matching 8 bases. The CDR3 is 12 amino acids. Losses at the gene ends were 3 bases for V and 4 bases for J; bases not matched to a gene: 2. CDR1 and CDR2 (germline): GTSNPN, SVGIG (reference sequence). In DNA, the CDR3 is TGTGCCTGGAGCAGGGGGCAATACGAGCAGTACTTC. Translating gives CAWSRGQYEQYF.

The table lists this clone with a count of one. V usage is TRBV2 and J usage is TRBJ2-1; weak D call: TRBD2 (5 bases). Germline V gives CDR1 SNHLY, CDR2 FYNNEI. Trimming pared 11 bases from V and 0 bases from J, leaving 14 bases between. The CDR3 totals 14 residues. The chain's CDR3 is CAGKRDHSYNEQFF. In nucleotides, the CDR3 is TGTGCCGGCAAACGGGATCACTCCTACAATGAGCAGTTCTTC.

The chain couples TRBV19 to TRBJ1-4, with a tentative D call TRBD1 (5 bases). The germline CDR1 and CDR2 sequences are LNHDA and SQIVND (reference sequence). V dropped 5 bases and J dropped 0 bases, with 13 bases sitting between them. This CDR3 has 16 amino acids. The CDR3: CASSPRGSATNEKLFF. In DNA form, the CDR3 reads TGTGCCAGTAGTCCGCGGGGCAGCGCAACTAATGAAAAACTGTTTTTT.

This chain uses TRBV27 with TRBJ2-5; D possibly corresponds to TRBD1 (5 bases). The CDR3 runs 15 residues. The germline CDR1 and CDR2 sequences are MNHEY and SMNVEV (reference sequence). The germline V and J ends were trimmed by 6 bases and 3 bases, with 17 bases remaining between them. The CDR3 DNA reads TGTGCCAGCAGGTCCTCAGGCCAGGGTGAAGAGACCCAGTACTTC. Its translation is CASRSSGQGEETQYF.

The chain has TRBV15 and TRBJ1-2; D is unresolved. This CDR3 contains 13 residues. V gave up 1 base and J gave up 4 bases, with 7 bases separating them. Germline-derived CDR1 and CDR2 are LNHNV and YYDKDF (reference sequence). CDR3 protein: CATSRAGTYGYTF. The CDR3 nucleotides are TGTGCCACCAGCAGAGCGGGTACCTATGGCTACACCTTC.

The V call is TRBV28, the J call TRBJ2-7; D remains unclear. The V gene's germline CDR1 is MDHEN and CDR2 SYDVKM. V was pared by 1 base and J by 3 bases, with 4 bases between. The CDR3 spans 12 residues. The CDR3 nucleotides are TGTGCCAGCAGTTTATTTAGCTACGAGCAGTACTTC. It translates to CASSLFSYEQYF.

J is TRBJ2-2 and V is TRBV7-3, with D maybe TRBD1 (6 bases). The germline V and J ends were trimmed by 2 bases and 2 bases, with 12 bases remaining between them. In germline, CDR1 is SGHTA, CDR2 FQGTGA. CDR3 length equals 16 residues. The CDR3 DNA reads TGTGCCAGCAGCTTATCAGGGGTTTTCAACACCGGGGAGCTGTTTTTT. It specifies CASSLSGVFNTGELFF.

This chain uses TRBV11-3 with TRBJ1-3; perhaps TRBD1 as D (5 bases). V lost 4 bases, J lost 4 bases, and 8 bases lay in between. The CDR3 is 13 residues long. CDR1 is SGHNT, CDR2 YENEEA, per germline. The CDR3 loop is CASSSGIGNTIYF. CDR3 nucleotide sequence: TGTGCCAGCAGCTCAGGGATCGGAAACACCATATATTTT.

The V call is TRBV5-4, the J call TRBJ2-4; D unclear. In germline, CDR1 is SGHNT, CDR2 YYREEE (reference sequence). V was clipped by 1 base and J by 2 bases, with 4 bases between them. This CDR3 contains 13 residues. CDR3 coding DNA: TGTGCCAGCAGCTTGTCTCCCAAAAACATTCAGTACTTC. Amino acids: CASSLSPKNIQYF.

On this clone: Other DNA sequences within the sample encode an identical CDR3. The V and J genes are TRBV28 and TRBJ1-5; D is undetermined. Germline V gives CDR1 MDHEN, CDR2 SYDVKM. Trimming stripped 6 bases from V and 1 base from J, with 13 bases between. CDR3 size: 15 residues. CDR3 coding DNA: TGTGCCAGCAGCCTAACTGGCGGGAGCAATCAGCCCCAGCATTTT. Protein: CASSLTGGSNQPQHF. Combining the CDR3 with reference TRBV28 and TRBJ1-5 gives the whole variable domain DVKVTQSSRYLVKRTGEKVFLECVQDMDHENMFWYRQDPGLGLRLIYFSYDVKMKEKGDIPEGYSVSREKKERFSLILESASTNQTSMYLCASSLTGGSNQPQHFGDGTRLSIL.

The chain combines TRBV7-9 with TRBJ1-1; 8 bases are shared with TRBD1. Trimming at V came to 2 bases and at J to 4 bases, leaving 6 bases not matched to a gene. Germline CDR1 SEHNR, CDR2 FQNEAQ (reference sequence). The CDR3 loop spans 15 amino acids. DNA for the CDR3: TGTGCCAGCAGCTTATGGGACAGGCTCGTCACTGAAGCTTTCTTT. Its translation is CASSLWDRLVTEAFF.

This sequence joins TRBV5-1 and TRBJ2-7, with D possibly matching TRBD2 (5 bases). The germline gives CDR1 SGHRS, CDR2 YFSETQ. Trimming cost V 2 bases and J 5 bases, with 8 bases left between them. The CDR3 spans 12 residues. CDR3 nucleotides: TGCGCCAGCAGCTTAACGGGGAACGAGCAGTACTTC. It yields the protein CASSLTGNEQYF.

Written as DNA, the CDR3 is TGTGCCTGGGGGGGACAGGCCCTCTTCGGAAACACCATATATTTT. Translated: CAWGGQALFGNTIYF. This sequence joins TRBV30 and TRBJ1-3; 8 nucleotides line up with TRBD1. This CDR3 is 15 amino acids long. Trimming took 5 bases from V and 4 from J; bases not matched to a gene: 10. Germline V gene sequence: CDR1 GTSNPN, CDR2 SVGIG (reference sequence).

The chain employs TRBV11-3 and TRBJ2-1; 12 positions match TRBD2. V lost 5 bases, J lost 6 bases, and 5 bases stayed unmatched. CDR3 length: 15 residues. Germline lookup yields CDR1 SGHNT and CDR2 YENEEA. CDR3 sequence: CASSPGLAGSNEQFF. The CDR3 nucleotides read TGTGCCAGCAGCCCCGGACTAGCGGGAAGCAATGAGCAGTTCTTC.

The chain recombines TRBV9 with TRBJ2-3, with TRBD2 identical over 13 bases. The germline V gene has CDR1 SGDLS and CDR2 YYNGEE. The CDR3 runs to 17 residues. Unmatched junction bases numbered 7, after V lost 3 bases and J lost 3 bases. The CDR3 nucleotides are TGTGCCAGCAGCGACCCCGGGACTAGCGGGATTACAGATACGCAGTATTTT. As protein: CASSDPGTSGITDTQYF.

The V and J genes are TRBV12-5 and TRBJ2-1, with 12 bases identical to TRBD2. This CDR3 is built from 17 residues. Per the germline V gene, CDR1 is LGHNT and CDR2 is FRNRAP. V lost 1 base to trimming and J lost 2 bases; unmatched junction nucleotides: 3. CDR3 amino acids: CASGLAGLAGPYNEQFF. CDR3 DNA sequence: TGTGCTAGTGGTTTGGCCGGACTAGCGGGGCCCTACAATGAGCAGTTCTTC.